The T cell receptor (beta chain) under discussion was sequenced for a study of blood T cell repertoires in COVID-19. The repertoire was sequenced with immunoSEQ multiplex PCR; TCRdb's copy has only in-frame clones and lacks some. The sample includes some 500,000 clones, roughly 89% seen only once; the top ten take around 8%. Losses at the gene ends were 1 base for V and 3 bases for J; bases not matched to a gene: 1. This CDR3 region has 16 residues. CDR1 is SGHAT, CDR2 FQNNGV, per germline. Seattle patient enrollment occurred during active infection, with longitudinal follow-up thereafter. The receptor comes from a woman in her forties or fifties with COVID-19, enrolled during active disease. Sequenced input: peripheral blood. The chain carries TRBV11-2 and TRBJ1-6; 9 bases align to TRBD1. CDR3 loop: CASSLGDRVYNSPLHF. The CDR3 bases are TGTGCCAGCAGCTTAGGGGACAGGGTCTATAATTCACCCCTCCACTTT.